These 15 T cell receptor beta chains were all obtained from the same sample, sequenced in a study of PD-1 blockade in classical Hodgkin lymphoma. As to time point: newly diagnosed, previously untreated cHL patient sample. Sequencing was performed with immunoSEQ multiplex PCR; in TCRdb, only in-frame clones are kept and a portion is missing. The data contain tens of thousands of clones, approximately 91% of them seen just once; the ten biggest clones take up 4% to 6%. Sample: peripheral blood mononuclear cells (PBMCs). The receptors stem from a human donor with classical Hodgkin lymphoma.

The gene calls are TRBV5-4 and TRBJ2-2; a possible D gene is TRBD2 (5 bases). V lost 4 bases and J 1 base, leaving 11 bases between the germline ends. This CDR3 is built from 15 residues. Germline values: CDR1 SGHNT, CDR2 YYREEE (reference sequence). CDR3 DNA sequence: TGTGCCAGCAGCCTCGGGGTAGGGAACACCGGGGAGCTGTTTTTT. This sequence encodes CASSLGVGNTGELFF.

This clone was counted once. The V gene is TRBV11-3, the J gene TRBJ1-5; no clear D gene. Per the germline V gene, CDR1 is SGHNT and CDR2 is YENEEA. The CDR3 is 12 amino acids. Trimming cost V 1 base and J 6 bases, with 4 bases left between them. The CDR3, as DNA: TGTGCCAGCAGCTTAGTTCTTCAGCCCCAGCATTTT. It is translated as CASSLVLQPQHF.

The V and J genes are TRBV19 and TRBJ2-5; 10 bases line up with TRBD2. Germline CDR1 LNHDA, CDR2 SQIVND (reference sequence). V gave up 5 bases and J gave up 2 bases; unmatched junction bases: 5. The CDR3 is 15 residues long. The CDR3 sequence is CASSSIAGGQETQYF. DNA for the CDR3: TGTGCCAGTAGTTCTATAGCGGGAGGACAAGAGACCCAGTACTTC.

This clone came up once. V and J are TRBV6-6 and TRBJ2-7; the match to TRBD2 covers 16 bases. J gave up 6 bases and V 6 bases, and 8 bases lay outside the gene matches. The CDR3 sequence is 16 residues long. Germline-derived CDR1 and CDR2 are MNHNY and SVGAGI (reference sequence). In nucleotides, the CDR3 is TGTGCCAGCAGCCTAGGGACTAGCGGGAGGGCCCGCGAGCAGTACGTC. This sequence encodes CASSLGTSGRAREQYV.

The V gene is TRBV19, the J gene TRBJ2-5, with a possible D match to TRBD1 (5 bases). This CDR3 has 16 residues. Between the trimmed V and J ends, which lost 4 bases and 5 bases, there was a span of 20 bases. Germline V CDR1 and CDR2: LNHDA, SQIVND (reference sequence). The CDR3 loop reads CASSTGLTIRVETQYF. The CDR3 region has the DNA TGTGCCAGTAGTACAGGGTTGACCATAAGGGTGGAGACCCAGTACTTC.

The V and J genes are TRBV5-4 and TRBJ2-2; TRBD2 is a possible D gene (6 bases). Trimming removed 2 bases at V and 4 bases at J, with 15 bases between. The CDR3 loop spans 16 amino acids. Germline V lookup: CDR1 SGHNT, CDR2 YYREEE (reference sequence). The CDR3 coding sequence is TGTGCCAGCAGCTTTGGGACTTTCTCTAGCACCGGGGAGCTGTTTTTT. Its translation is CASSFGTFSSTGELFF.

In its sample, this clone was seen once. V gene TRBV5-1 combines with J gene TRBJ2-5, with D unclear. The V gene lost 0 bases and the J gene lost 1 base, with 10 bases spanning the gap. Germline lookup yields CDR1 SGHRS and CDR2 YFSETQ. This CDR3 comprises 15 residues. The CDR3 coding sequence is TGCGCCAGCAGCTTGGGGGCTACACTCCAAGAGACCCAGTACTTC. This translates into CASSLGATLQETQYF.

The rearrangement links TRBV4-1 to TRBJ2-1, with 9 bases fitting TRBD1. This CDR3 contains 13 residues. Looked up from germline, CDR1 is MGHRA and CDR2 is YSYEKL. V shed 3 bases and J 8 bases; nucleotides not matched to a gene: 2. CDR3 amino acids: CASSQRQGDEQFF. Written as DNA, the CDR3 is TGCGCCAGCAGCCAGCGACAGGGGGATGAGCAGTTCTTC.

The CDR3, as DNA: TGTGCCAGCAGCCAAGATCGGCCCGTGAATAGCGGGAGCCCCAAAAACATTCAGTACTTC. Translating gives CASSQDRPVNSGSPKNIQYF. The rearrangement links TRBV4-2 to TRBJ2-4; 9 nucleotides agree with TRBD2. The germline V gene encodes CDR1 LGHNA and CDR2 YNFKEQ. CDR3 length: 20 residues. V shed 0 bases and J 2 bases; nucleotides not matched to a gene: 14.

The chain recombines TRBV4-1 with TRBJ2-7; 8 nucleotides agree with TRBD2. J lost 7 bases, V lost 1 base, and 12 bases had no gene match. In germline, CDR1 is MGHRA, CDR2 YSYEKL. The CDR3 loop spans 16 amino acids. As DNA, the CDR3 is TGCGCCAGCAGCCAAGGGCCCCTCGGGAGGGAGGGAGAGCAGTACTTC. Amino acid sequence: CASSQGPLGREGEQYF.

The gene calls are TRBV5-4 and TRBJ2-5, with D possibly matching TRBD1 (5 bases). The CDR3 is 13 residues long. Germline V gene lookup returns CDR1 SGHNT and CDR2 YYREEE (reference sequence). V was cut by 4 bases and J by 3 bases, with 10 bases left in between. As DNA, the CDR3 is TGTGCCAGCAGCCTAGGGGTGAAAGAGACCCAGTACTTC. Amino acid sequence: CASSLGVKETQYF.

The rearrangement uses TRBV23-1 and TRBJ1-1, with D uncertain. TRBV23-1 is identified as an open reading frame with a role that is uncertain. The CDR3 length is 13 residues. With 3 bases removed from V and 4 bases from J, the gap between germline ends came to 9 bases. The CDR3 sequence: CASSHYLGTEAFF. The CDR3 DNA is TGCGCCAGCAGTCATTATCTGGGCACTGAAGCTTTCTTT.

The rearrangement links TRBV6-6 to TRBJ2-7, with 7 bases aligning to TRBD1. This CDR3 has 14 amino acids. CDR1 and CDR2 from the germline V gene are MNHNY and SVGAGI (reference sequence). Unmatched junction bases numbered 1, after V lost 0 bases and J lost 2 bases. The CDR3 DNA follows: TGTGCCAGCAGTTACTCCGGGACAGCCTACGAGCAGTACGTC. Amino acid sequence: CASSYSGTAYEQYV.

CDR3 sequence (DNA): TGTGCCAGCCTCTTTGGTCGCGAGCAGTACGTC. The encoded protein is CASLFGREQYV. The chain employs TRBV6-1 and TRBJ2-7; D not certain. The CDR3 length is 11 residues. CDR1 and CDR2 (germline): MNHNS, SASEGT. The V and J ends lost 8 bases and 6 bases respectively, with 11 bases between them.

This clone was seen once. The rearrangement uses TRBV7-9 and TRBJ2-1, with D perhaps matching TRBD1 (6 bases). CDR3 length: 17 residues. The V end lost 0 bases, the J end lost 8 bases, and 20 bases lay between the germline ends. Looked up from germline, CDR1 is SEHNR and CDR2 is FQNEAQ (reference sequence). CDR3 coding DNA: TGTGCCAGCAGCTTAGCAACTCGGAGAGGGGGTGAAGATGAGCAGTTCTTC. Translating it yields CASSLATRRGGEDEQFF.